Listed below are T cell receptor beta chains from one sample, sequenced in a study of blood T cell repertoires in COVID-19. Libraries were prepared by immunoSEQ multiplex PCR; TCRdb keeps only in-frame clonotypes and omits some of them. Found here are approximately 54,000 clones, roughly 88% of them singletons; the top ten hold 7.6%. The sequencing input was peripheral blood. These receptors were collected from a human donor in a cohort sampled during active COVID-19. The conserved cysteine and the conserved F or W are not part of the CDR3 here. For some rows the clone size is stated as once, few or many, or as a class when expanded; others skip it.

size	V	J	CDR3
.	TRBV27	TRBJ2-2	ASRTSYTGELF
.	TRBV24-1	TRBJ1-5	ATSDSRKGGQPQH
.	TRBV7-9	TRBJ1-1	ASSLGMGAENTEAF
once	TRBV7-3	TRBJ1-1	ASSFGQSTEAF
few	TRBV7-2	TRBJ1-4	ASSPARGSNEKLF
.	TRBV6-2/TRBV6-3	TRBJ2-2	ASSSLTRANTGELF
.	TRBV21-1	TRBJ2-5	ASSNGLAAQGTSETQY
.	TRBV18	TRBJ2-3	ASSLDGTGPSTDTQY
.	TRBV30	TRBJ2-5	AWSVAGGSETQY
.	TRBV7-2	TRBJ2-3	ASSLGGSADTQY
.	TRBV6-5	TRBJ2-1	ASSPGTSGRDEQF
.	TRBV5-4	TRBJ2-1	ASSLDSSVYNEQF
.	TRBV6-5	TRBJ1-1	ASSYSSPGEAF
few	TRBV7-2	TRBJ1-6	ASSPGPGQGYSPLH
.	TRBV4-2	TRBJ1-3	ASSPTDRFGNTIY
.	TRBV5-4	TRBJ2-5	ASSLRQSQETQY
.	TRBV30	TRBJ2-1	AWSGFRQGELSEQF
.	TRBV20-1	TRBJ1-2	SASGGDSYYGYT
.	TRBV18	TRBJ2-1	ASSPVPFRDTYNEQF
.	TRBV7-2	TRBJ2-2	ASSRDRDPTGELF
.	TRBV7-9	TRBJ2-3	ASSPPTDRGTDTQY
.	TRBV5-1	TRBJ2-3	ASSLGTGSQDTQY
.	TRBV28	TRBJ2-1	ASSLWAGGAFHEQF
.	TRBV14	TRBJ2-7	ASSRDRDEQY
.	TRBV5-1	TRBJ1-6	ASSPGQLDSPLH
.	TRBV27	TRBJ1-1	ASSLEGKNTEAF
.	TRBV7-6	TRBJ1-5	ASSRGQGAYQPQH
few	TRBV6-5	TRBJ2-4	ASSFGDLAKNIQY
.	TRBV3-1/TRBV3-2	TRBJ2-1	ASSRVPGGSYNEQF
.	TRBV6-1	TRBJ1-2	ASSEISGGVYGYT
.	TRBV10-3	TRBJ2-2	AISPQGGTGELF
.	TRBV2	TRBJ1-6	ASSVGSGGLNSPLH